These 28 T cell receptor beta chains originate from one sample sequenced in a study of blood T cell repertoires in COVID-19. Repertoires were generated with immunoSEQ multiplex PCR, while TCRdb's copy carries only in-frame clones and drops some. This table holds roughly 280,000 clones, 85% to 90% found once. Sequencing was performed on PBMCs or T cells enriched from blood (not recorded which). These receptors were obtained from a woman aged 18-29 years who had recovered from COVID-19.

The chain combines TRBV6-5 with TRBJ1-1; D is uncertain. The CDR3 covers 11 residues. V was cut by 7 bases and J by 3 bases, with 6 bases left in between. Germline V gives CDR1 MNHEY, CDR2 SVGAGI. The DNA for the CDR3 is TGTGCCAGCAAAAGAGACACTGAAGCTTTCTTT. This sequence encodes CASKRDTEAFF.

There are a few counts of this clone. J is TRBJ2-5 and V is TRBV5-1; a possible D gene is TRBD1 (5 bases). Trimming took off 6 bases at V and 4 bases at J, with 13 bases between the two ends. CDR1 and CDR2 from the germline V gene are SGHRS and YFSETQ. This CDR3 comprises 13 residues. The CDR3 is CASNSNRGETQYF. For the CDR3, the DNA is TGCGCCAGCAATAGCAATAGGGGAGAGACCCAGTACTTC.

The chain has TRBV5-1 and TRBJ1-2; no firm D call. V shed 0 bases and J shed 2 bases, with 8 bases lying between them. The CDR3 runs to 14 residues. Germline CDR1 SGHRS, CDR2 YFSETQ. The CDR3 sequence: CASSLAQQNYGYTF. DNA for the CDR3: TGCGCCAGCAGCTTGGCCCAACAGAACTATGGCTACACCTTC.

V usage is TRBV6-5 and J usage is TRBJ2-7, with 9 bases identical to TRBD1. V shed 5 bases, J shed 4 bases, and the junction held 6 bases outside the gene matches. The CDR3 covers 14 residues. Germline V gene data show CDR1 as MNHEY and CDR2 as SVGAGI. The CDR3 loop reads CASSIGQGKYEQYF. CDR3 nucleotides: TGTGCCAGCAGTATCGGACAGGGGAAATACGAGCAGTACTTC.

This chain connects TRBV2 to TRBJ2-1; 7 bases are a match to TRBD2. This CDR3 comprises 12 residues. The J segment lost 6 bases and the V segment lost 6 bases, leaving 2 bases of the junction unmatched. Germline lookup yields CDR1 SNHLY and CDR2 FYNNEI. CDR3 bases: TGTGCCAGCAGGGGAGGGAGCAATGAGCAGTTCTTC. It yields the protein CASRGGSNEQFF.

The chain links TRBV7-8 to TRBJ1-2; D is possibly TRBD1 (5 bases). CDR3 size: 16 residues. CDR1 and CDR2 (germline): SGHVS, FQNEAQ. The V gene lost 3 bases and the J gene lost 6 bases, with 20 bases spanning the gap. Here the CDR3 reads CASSFPPGGGRNGYTF. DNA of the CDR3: TGTGCCAGCAGCTTTCCCCCCGGGGGGGGTCGAAATGGCTACACCTTC.

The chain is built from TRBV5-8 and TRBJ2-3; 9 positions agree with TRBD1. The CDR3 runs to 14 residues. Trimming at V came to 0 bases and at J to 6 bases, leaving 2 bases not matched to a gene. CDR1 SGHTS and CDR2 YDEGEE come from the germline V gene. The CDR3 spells CASSLGDRGDTQYF. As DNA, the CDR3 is TGTGCCAGCAGCTTGGGCGACAGGGGGGATACGCAGTATTTT.

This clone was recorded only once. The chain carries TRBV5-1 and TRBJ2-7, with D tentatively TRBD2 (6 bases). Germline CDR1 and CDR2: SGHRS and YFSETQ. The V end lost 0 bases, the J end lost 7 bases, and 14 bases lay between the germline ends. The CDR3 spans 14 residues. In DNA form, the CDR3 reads TGCGCCAGCAGCTTGGAGACGGGGGTTGGGGAGCAGTACTTC. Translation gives CASSLETGVGEQYF.

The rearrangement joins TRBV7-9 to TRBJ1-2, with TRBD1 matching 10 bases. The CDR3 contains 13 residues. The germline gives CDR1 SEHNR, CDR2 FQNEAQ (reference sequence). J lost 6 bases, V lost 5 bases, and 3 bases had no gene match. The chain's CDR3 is CASSLGTGDGYTF. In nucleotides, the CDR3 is TGTGCCAGCAGCCTCGGGACAGGGGATGGCTACACCTTC.

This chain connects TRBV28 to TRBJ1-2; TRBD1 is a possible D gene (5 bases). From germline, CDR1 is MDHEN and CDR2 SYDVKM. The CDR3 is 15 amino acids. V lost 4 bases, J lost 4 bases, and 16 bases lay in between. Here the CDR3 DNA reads TGTGCCAGCAGTTCCCATCAGGGTCGCGGCTATGGCTACACCTTC. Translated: CASSSHQGRGYGYTF.

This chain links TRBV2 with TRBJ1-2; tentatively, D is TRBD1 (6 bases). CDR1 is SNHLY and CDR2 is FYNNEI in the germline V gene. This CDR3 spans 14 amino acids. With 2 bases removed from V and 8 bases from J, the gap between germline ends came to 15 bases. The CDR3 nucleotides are TGTGCCAGCAGTGAACGAGGCAGGGACATCGGCTACACCTTC. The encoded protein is CASSERGRDIGYTF.

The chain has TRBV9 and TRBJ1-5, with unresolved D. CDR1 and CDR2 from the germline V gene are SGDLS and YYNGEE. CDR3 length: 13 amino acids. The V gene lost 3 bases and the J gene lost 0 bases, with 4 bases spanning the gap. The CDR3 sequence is CASSADSNQPQHF. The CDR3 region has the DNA TGTGCCAGCAGCGCAGATAGCAATCAGCCCCAGCATTTT.

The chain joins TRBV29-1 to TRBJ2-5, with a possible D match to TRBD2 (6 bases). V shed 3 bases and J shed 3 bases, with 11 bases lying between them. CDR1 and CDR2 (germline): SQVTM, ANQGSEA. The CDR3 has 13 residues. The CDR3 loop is CSVDWAGKETQYF. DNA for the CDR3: TGCAGCGTTGATTGGGCGGGGAAAGAGACCCAGTACTTC.

The CDR3 protein is CASSLVQGAGQNTEAFF. In nucleotides, the CDR3 is TGCGCCAGCAGCTTGGTGCAGGGGGCTGGCCAGAACACTGAAGCTTTCTTT. The chain is built from TRBV5-1 and TRBJ1-1; 8 nucleotides match TRBD1. Per germline, CDR1 SGHRS and CDR2 YFSETQ. V was pared by 0 bases and J by 1 base, with 8 bases of the junction left unmatched. The CDR3 consists of 17 residues.

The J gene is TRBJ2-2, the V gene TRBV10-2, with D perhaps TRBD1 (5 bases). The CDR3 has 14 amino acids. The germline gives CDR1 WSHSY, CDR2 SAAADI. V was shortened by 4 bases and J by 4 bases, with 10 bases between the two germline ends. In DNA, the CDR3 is TGCGCCAGCAGTGGTCAGGGATTCACCGGGGAGCTGTTTTTT. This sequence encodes CASSGQGFTGELFF.

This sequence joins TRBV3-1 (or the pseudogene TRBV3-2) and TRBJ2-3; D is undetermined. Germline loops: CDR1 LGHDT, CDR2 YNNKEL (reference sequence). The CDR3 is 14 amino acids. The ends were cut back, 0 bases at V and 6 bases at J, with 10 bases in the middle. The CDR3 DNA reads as TGTGCCAGCAGCCAAGACCCGGGTGGGGATACGCAGTATTTT. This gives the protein CASSQDPGGDTQYF.

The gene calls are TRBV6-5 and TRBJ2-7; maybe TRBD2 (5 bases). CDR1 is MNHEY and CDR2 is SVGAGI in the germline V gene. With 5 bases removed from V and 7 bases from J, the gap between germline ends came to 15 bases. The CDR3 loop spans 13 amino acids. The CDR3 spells CASSLQRPGEQYF. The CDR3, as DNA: TGTGCCAGCAGTCTCCAAAGGCCGGGGGAGCAGTACTTC.

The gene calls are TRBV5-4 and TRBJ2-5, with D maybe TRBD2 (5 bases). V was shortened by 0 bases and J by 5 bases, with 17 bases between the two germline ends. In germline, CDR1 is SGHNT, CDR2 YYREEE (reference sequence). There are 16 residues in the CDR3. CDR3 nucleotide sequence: TGTGCCAGCAGCTTGGTAGGGCCTGAGGGATTGGAGACCCAGTACTTC. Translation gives CASSLVGPEGLETQYF.

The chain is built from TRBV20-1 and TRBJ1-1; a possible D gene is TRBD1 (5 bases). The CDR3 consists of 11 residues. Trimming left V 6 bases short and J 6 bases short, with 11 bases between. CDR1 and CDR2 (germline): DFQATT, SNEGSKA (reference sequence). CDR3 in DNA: TGCAGTGCCGGGGGAAGGGCTGAAGCTTTCTTT. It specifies CSAGGRAEAFF.

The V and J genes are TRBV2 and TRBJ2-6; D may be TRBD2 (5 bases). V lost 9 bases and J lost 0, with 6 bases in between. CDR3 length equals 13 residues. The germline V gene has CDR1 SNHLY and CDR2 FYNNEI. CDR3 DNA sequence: TGTGCCAGACGGGACTCTGGGGCCAACGTCCTGACTTTC. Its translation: CARRDSGANVLTF.

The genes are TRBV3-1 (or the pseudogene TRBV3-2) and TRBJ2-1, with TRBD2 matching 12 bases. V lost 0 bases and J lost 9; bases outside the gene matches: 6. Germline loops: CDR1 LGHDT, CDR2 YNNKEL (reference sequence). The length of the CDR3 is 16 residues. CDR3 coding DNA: TGTGCCAGCAGCCAAGATCCCCTAGCGGGGGGGTTTGAGCAGTTCTTC. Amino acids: CASSQDPLAGGFEQFF.

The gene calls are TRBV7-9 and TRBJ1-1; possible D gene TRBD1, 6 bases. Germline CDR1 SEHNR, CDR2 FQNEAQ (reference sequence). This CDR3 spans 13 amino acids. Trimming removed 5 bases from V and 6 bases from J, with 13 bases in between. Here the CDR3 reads CASSPRTVAEAFF. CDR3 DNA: TGTGCCAGCAGCCCGAGGACAGTAGCTGAAGCTTTCTTT.

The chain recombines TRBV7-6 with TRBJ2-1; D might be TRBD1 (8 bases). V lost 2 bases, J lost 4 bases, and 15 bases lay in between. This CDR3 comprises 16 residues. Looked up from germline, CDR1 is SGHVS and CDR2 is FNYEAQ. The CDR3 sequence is CASSLRGGTGYNEQFF. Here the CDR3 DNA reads TGTGCCAGCAGCTTAAGGGGGGGGACAGGATACAATGAGCAGTTCTTC.

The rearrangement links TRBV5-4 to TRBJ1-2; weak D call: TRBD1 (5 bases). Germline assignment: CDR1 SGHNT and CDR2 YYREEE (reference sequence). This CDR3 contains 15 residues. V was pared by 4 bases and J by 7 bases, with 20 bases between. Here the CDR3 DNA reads TGTGCCAGCAGCCCTCTGGTGGGGGGAATTTCTGGCTACACCTTC. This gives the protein CASSPLVGGISGYTF. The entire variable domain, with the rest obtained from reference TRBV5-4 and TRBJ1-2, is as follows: ETGVTQSPTHLIKTRGQQVTLRCSSQSGHNTVSWYQQALGQGPQFIFQYYREEENGRGNFPPRFSGLQFPNYSSELNVNALELDDSALYLCASSPLVGGISGYTFGSGTRLTVV.

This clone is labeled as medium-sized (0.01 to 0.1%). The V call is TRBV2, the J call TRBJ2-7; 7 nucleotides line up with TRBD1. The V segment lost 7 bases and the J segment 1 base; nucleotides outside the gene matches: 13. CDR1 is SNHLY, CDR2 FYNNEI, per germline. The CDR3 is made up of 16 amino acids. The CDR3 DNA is TGTGCCAGCAAGGGCACCACAGGGGAAGATTCCTACGAGCAGTACTTC. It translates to CASKGTTGEDSYEQYF.

CDR3 DNA sequence: TGTGCCAGCTCACCGGGCGGGGGGCTAGTAGCCAAAAACATTCAGTACTTC. Its protein product is CASSPGGGLVAKNIQYF. The V gene is TRBV18, the J gene TRBJ2-4; 8 bases map to TRBD2. Germline V gene data show CDR1 as KGHSH and CDR2 as LQKENI. The CDR3 is made up of 17 amino acids. V lost 3 bases to trimming and J lost 0 bases; unmatched junction nucleotides: 7.

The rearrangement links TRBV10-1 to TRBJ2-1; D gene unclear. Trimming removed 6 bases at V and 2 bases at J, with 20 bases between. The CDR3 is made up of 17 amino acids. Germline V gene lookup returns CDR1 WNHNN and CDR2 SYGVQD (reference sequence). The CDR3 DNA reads TGCGCCAGCAGGGCCCGAATCTCGAAAGTGCCCTACAATGAGCAGTTCTTC. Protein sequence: CASRARISKVPYNEQFF.

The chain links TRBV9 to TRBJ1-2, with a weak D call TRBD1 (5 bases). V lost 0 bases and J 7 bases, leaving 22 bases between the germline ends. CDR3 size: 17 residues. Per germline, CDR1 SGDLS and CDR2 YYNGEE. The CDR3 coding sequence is TGTGCCAGCAGCGTAGGACGGGGCGAGAGACGGGAGGGTGGCTACACCTTC. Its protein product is CASSVGRGERREGGYTF.